A single T cell receptor beta chain is shown here with its context. Original data processing: Reference gene primer amplification gave estimated nucleated cell counts. Libraries were prepared by immunoSEQ multiplex PCR; TCRdb keeps only in-frame clonotypes and omits some of them. D and trimming come from the DNA, and the V and J calls and clone size come from that table. The table lists fewer than 120,000 clones, about 80% of them singletons. This sample was included in a study of blood T cell repertoires in COVID-19. On the study more broadly: Sites in the United States, Italy and Spain provided acute and convalescent COVID-19 samples. PBMCs, B-cell-depleted T cells, or T cells were the source of the cDNA or gDNA that made up the material.

Germline V gene lookup returns CDR1 MNHEY and CDR2 SVGEGT. The J segment lost 4 bases and the V segment lost 5 bases, leaving 19 bases of the junction unmatched. The CDR3 totals 19 residues. The J gene is TRBJ2-5, the V gene TRBV6-2 or TRBV6-3; 10 bases match TRBD2. Input material: peripheral blood. This clonotype was obtained from a woman older than 75 with active or convalescent COVID-19. This chain's CDR3 is CASSEHINSGRRRVETQYF. The CDR3 DNA is TGTGCCAGCAGTGAGCATATAAATAGCGGGAGGCGCAGGGTAGAGACCCAGTACTTC.